This is a list of T cell receptor beta chains from one sample in a study of Graves' ophthalmopathy and Graves' hyperthyroidism. MiXCR, run by TCRdb on the multiplex PCR reads, gives a single entry per CDR3 protein. The data hold about 230,000 distinct CDR3 sequences, with around 45% observed a single time. Specimen: peripheral blood. Every receptor here comes from an adult man with Graves' ophthalmopathy. Each CDR3 is given with its conserved first and last residue. The D gene is left open where the match is weak. The size entry is marked missing in some rows and otherwise reads once, few, many or a size class.

D	J	size	length	V	DNA	CDR3
-	TRBJ1-1	few	15	TRBV9	TGTGCCAGCAGCGACCGGGGGGCGGAGAACACTGAAGCTTTCTTT	CASSDRGAENTEAFF
-	TRBJ1-1	-	14	TRBV7-9	TGTGCCAGCGACTTGAGGGAGGGTGTTGATGAAGCTTTCTTT	CASDLREGVDEAFF
-	TRBJ1-1	-	15	TRBV10-3	TGTGCCATCAGTGACGTGGGGGCGCAGGGCACTGAAGCTTTCTTT	CAISDVGAQGTEAFF
-	TRBJ1-1	many	12	TRBV7-8	TGTGCCAGCAGCTTAGAGTACACTGAAGCTTTCTTT	CASSLEYTEAFF
-	TRBJ2-7	many	14	TRBV7-9	TGTGCCAGCAGCTCCCCCCAAATCGGGGTGGGGGAGTACTTC	CASSSPQIGVGEYF
TRBD1	TRBJ2-5	once	14	TRBV7-3	TGTGCCAGCAGCGTCACAGGGGGCACAGATACGCAGTACTTC	CASSVTGGTDTQYF
TRBD1	TRBJ1-3	-	17	TRBV19	TGTGCCAGTAGTATCCTCTCCGGGACAGGCAATGGGAACACCATATATTTT	CASSILSGTGNGNTIYF
-	TRBJ2-6	few	15	TRBV2	TGTGCCAGCAAACTTACACCGTCTGGGGCCAACGTCCTGACTTTC	CASKLTPSGANVLTF
TRBD2	TRBJ2-2	many	15	TRBV7-2	TGTGCCAGCAGCGCCGTAGCGGGGCGCACCGGGGAGCTGTTTTTT	CASSAVAGRTGELFF
TRBD1	TRBJ1-2	-	19	TRBV10-1	TGCGCCAGCAGTGAAACCACACCGGGACAGGGGCTAAAGGGCTATGGCTACACCTTC	CASSETTPGQGLKGYGYTF
-	TRBJ2-1	-	13	TRBV19	TGTGCCAGTAGTATCGGGATTCACAATGAGCAGTTCTTC	CASSIGIHNEQFF
TRBD2	TRBJ2-5	-	13	TRBV20-1	TGCAGTGCTAGATCTCGGGGGGGGGGGACCCAGTACTTC	CSARSRGGGTQYF
TRBD2	TRBJ2-2	-	15	TRBV11-2	TGTGCCAGCAGCCTAGCGGGGCCGAACACCGGGGAGCTGTTTTTT	CASSLAGPNTGELFF
-	TRBJ1-1	-	12	TRBV29-1	TGCAGCGTTGAAACAGGTGGCACTGAAGCTTTCTTT	CSVETGGTEAFF
TRBD1	TRBJ2-7	few	14	TRBV20-1	TGCAGTGGGGGGGACAGGGCTGGGGGTTACGAGCAGTACTTC	CSGGDRAGGYEQYF
-	TRBJ1-2	few	13	TRBV7-9	TGTGCCAGCAGCTTAGTAGATGGGGGTGGCTACACCTTC	CASSLVDGGGYTF
TRBD2	TRBJ2-7	few	15	TRBV5-8	TGTGCCAGCAGTTTAGCGGGGGAGAGCTCCTACGAGCAGTACTTC	CASSLAGESSYEQYF
-	TRBJ2-5	-	14	TRBV6-2/TRBV6-3	TGTGCCATCAGTGAGTCGGCCAGGGGAGAGACCCAGTACTTC	CAISESARGETQYF
-	TRBJ2-5	-	15	TRBV12-3/TRBV12-4	TGTGCCAGCAGTTACTCGGTGGTTAGGGGGGAGACCCAGTACTTC	CASSYSVVRGETQYF
-	TRBJ1-5	-	14	TRBV7-2	TGTGCCAGCAGCCATAGCCAGGGGACTGCGCCCCAGCATTTT	CASSHSQGTAPQHF
TRBD1	TRBJ1-2	-	18	TRBV24-1	TGTGCCACCAGTGATCGACCGGGACAGAGTCCCCCGTACTATGGCTACACCTTC	CATSDRPGQSPPYYGYTF
TRBD2	TRBJ2-7	-	15	TRBV14	TGTGCCAGCAGTTATGGACTAGCCGATACCTACGAGCAGTACTTC	CASSYGLADTYEQYF
-	TRBJ1-3	-	16	TRBV7-3	TGTGCCAGCAGCTTGGGTTGGGGCACCTCTGGAAACACCATATATTTT	CASSLGWGTSGNTIYF
-	TRBJ2-5	-	13	TRBV24-1	TGTGCCACCAGTGATCACATCCAAGAGACCCAGTACTTC	CATSDHIQETQYF
-	TRBJ2-7	-	13	TRBV20-1	TGCAGTGCTGCTCGAGGCGGGTCCTACGAGCAGTACTTC	CSAARGGSYEQYF
TRBD1	TRBJ1-4	-	14	TRBV7-9	TGTGCCAGCAGCCTGGACAGGGTGGGCGAAAAACTGTTTTTT	CASSLDRVGEKLFF
-	TRBJ2-7	-	13	TRBV12-3/TRBV12-4	TGTGCCAGCAGTTCAATCGGGGCAGAGAAGCAGTACTTC	CASSSIGAEKQYF
TRBD1	TRBJ2-7	few	14	TRBV29-1	TGCAGCGTTGAAGGGGGACAGGGGCCCTACGAGCAGTACTTC	CSVEGGQGPYEQYF
TRBD2	TRBJ2-5	-	13	TRBV29-1	TGCAGCGTCCAACTAGCGGCACAAGAGACCCAGTACTTC	CSVQLAAQETQYF
-	TRBJ1-5	-	13	TRBV20-1	TGCAGTGCTAGCCCGGACAAGGGGCAGCCCCAGCATTTT	CSASPDKGQPQHF
-	TRBJ1-2	once	15	TRBV6-1	TGTGCCAGCAGCCCCGAGAATGGTGTTAACTATGGCTACACCTTC	CASSPENGVNYGYTF
TRBD1	TRBJ2-7	-	14	TRBV20-1	TGCAGTGCTGGCCCGGTTGGACAGGGGGGCGAGCAGTACTTC	CSAGPVGQGGEQYF
TRBD1	TRBJ2-5	-	16	TRBV5-5	TGTGCCAGCAGCGGGACGGGACAGGGGGCATTGGAGACCCAGTACTTC	CASSGTGQGALETQYF
TRBD2	TRBJ2-5	-	15	TRBV20-1	TGCAGTGCCAGACCGGCCGGGGGGGCACCAGAGACCCAGTACTTC	CSARPAGGAPETQYF
TRBD2	TRBJ2-7	few	16	TRBV12-3/TRBV12-4	TGTGCCAGCAGTTTCCCAGGACTAGCGGGAGTCAACGAGCAGTACTTC	CASSFPGLAGVNEQYF
-	TRBJ2-5	-	14	TRBV5-1	TGCGCCAGCAGCTTGGGTATGGGTCAAGAGACCCAGTACTTC	CASSLGMGQETQYF
TRBD2	TRBJ2-5	-	14	TRBV19	TGTGCCAGTAGTTTAGGCGGGAGGGCGAAGACCCAGTACTTC	CASSLGGRAKTQYF
TRBD2	TRBJ2-7	-	15	TRBV20-1	TGCAGTGCTAGAGATATAGGCGGGAGGTCCAACGAGCAGTACTTC	CSARDIGGRSNEQYF
TRBD1	TRBJ1-4	few	15	TRBV4-2	TGTGCCAGCAGCCACGACAGGGGGATGAGGGAAAAACTGTTTTTT	CASSHDRGMREKLFF
-	TRBJ1-2	-	13	TRBV7-3	TGTGCCAGCAGCTCTTCGGACCTGGGAGACTACACCTTC	CASSSSDLGDYTF
-	TRBJ2-7	-	16	TRBV7-9	TGTGCCAGCAGCTCTACGGCAGACAGGTCCGCCTACGAGCAGTACTTC	CASSSTADRSAYEQYF
TRBD1	TRBJ2-3	-	13	TRBV6-1	TGTGCCACCGGCGACAGGGCGGTAGATACGCAGTATTTT	CATGDRAVDTQYF
-	TRBJ1-2	-	12	TRBV6-5	TGTGCCAGCAGCCGGGACCCGTACGGCTACACCTTC	CASSRDPYGYTF
TRBD1	TRBJ2-2	-	14	TRBV20-1	TGCAGTGCTAAACGACGGGACAGGGCAGGGGAGCTGTTTTTT	CSAKRRDRAGELFF
TRBD2	TRBJ2-7	few	15	TRBV7-2	TGTGCCAGCAGCTTAGAGGGCGGGGGGGCCTACGAGCAGTACTTC	CASSLEGGGAYEQYF
TRBD1	TRBJ2-5	-	17	TRBV4-1	TGTGCCAGCAGCCGAGGTCCGGGACAGGGGTTACAAGAGACCCAGTACTTC	CASSRGPGQGLQETQYF
-	TRBJ1-1	few	15	TRBV6-5	TGTGCCAGCAGATACCGGGGACACTTGAACACTGAAGCTTTCTTT	CASRYRGHLNTEAFF
-	TRBJ2-2	few	14	TRBV10-2	TGCGCCAGCAGTGAACAGACCTACACCGGGGAGCTGTTTTTT	CASSEQTYTGELFF
TRBD1	TRBJ1-3	-	13	TRBV20-1	TGCAGTGTTCAGGGGGCGCCGGGAAACACCATATATTTT	CSVQGAPGNTIYF
-	TRBJ1-2	many	14	TRBV24-1	TGTGCCACCAGTGATTTGGCAGATAACTATGGCTACACCTTC	CATSDLADNYGYTF
TRBD1	TRBJ1-2	-	14	TRBV12-3/TRBV12-4	TGTGCCAGCAGGCATCCGGGACAGGGGGAGGGCTACACCTTC	CASRHPGQGEGYTF
-	TRBJ2-7	-	11	TRBV29-1	TGCAGCGGTGGGGGGACTTCGGAGCAGTACTTC	CSGGGTSEQYF
-	TRBJ2-7	few	13	TRBV7-2	TGTGCCAGCAGCTTATCCGACAGCTACGAGCAGTACTTC	CASSLSDSYEQYF
-	TRBJ1-1	-	13	TRBV19	TGTGCCAGTAGTATTTGGTCGAACACTGAAGCTTTCTTT	CASSIWSNTEAFF
-	TRBJ2-7	-	12	TRBV29-1	TGCAGCGTTGAAGTTGGGGGCTACGAGCAGTGCTTC	CSVEVGGYEQCF
-	TRBJ2-6	-	13	TRBV18	TGTGCCAGCTCACCAGAGCAGGGGGGGATCCTGACTTTC	CASSPEQGGILTF
TRBD1	TRBJ1-4	many	16	TRBV7-9	TGTGCCAGCAGCTATTACTCGGGACAGGGAAAGGAAAAACTGTTTTTT	CASSYYSGQGKEKLFF
-	TRBJ1-2	-	14	TRBV7-9	TGTGCCAGCAGACCTTTTCCTGGGACCTATGGCTACACCTTC	CASRPFPGTYGYTF
TRBD1	TRBJ1-2	-	14	TRBV20-1	TGCAGTGCTAGCCAGGGACAGATTTACTATGGCTACACCTTC	CSASQGQIYYGYTF